Listed below are T cell receptor beta chains from one sample, sequenced in a study of T cell responses to AZD1222 COVID-19 vaccine. The repertoire was sequenced with immunoSEQ multiplex PCR; TCRdb's copy has only in-frame clones and lacks some. In the table there are approximately 180,000 clones, 90% of which are singletons. Material: peripheral blood, obtained on day 0 of AZD1222 vaccination. These TCRs come from an adult in good health. Each CDR3 is given with its conserved first and last residue. The order of the fields is V gene, J gene, CDR3 protein.

TRBV12-3/TRBV12-4	TRBJ1-5	CASSGQEDQPQHF
TRBV7-6	TRBJ2-7	CASSLGTGSYEQYF
TRBV6-5	TRBJ1-5	CASTAQGGAQHF
TRBV30	TRBJ2-2	CAWSATTHTGELFF
TRBV4-3	TRBJ1-2	CASSQDGLGGYGYTF
TRBV9	TRBJ2-2	CASEWAGELFF
TRBV28	TRBJ1-4	CASSGTGVEKLFF
TRBV7-2	TRBJ1-2	CASSSRQGYGYTF
TRBV12-3/TRBV12-4	TRBJ2-3	CASSSLTDTQYF
TRBV9	TRBJ2-3	CASSVASDTQYF
TRBV2	TRBJ1-1	CASRWTGDTEAFF
TRBV27	TRBJ1-1	CASSTGDYTEAFF
TRBV9	TRBJ2-3	CASSETGTTDTQYF
TRBV2	TRBJ2-7	CASSGGPYEQYF
TRBV7-9	TRBJ2-5	CASSRLAGDQETQYF
TRBV6-5	TRBJ1-1	CASSLRGGVTEAFF